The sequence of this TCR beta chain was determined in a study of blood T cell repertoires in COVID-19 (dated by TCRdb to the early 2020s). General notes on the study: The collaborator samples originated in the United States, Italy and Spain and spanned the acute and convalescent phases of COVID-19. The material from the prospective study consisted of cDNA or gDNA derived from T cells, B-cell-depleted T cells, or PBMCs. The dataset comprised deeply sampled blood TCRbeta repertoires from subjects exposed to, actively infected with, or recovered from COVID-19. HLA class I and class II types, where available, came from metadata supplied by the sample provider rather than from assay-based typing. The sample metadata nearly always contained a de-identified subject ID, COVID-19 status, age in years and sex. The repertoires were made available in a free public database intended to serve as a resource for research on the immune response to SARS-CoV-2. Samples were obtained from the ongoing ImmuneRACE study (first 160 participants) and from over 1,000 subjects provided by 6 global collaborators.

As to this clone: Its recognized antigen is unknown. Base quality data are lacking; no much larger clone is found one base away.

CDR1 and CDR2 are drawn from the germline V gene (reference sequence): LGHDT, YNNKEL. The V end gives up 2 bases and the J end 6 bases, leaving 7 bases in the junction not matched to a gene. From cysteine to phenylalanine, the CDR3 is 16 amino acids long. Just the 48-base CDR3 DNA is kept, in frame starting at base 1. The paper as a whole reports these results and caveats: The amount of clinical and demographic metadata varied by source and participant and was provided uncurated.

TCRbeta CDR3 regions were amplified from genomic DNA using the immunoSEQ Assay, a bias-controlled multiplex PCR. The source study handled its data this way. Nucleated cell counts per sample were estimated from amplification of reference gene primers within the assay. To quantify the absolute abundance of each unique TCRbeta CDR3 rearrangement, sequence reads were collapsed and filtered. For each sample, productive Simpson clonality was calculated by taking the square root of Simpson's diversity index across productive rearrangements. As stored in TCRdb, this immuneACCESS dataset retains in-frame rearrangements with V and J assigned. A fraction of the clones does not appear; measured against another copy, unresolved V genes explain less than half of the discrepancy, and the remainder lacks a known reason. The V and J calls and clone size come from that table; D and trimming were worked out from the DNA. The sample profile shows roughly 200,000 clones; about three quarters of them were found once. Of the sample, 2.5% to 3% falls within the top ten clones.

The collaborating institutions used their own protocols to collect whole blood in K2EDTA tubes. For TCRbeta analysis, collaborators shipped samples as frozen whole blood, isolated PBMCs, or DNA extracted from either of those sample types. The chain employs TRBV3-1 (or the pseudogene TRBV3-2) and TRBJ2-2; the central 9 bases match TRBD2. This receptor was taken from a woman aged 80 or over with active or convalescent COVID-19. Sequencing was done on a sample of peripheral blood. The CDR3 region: CASSQTLAGRSGELFF. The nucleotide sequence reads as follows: TGTGCCAGCAGCCAAACTCTAGCGGGGAGGTCCGGGGAGCTGTTTTTT.